Presented here are 26 T cell receptor beta chains from one specimen sequenced in a study of cytomegalovirus exposure and HLA in healthy donors. The repertoire was sequenced with immunoSEQ multiplex PCR; TCRdb's copy has only in-frame clones and lacks some. The sample has approximately 120,000 clones; around 94% are singletons. Input material: PBMCs. The receptor set was obtained from a woman between 18 and 29 years old in good health and CMV-seronegative.

The J gene is TRBJ2-3, the V gene TRBV19; 9 nucleotides agree with TRBD1. The germline V gene has CDR1 LNHDA and CDR2 SQIVND (reference sequence). CDR3 length equals 13 residues. V lost 10 bases and J lost 0; bases outside the gene matches: 2. The CDR3 bases are TGTGCCACTGACAGGGGGAGCACAGATACGCAGTATTTT. The encoded protein is CATDRGSTDTQYF.

V gene TRBV10-3 combines with J gene TRBJ2-5, with TRBD2 matching 7 bases. This CDR3 spans 14 amino acids. With 0 bases clipped from V and 3 bases from J, the junction kept 1 base outside the gene matches. Per the germline V gene, CDR1 is ENHRY and CDR2 is SYGVKD. CDR3 bases: TGTGCCATCAGTGAGTCCCTAGCGGAAGAGACCCAGTACTTC. This encodes CAISESLAEETQYF.

This clone was picked up one time. The chain employs TRBV5-1 and TRBJ2-5, with D uncertain. The CDR3 runs 15 residues. Between the trimmed V and J ends, which lost 0 bases and 3 bases, there was a span of 12 bases. The germline V gene has CDR1 SGHRS and CDR2 YFSETQ. CDR3 sequence (DNA): TGCGCCAGCAGCTTGGCTCCAGGCAATGAAGAGACCCAGTACTTC. Encoded protein: CASSLAPGNEETQYF.

The chain employs TRBV7-6 and TRBJ2-1, with 13 positions matching TRBD2. Germline lookup yields CDR1 SGHVS and CDR2 FNYEAQ. The junction had 2 bases not matched to a gene; V was cut back by 5 bases and J by 7 bases. The CDR3 contains 14 residues. CDR3 amino acids: CASSPGLAGNEQFF. In DNA form, the CDR3 reads TGTGCCAGCAGCCCGGGACTAGCGGGGAATGAGCAGTTCTTC. Together with reference TRBV7-6 and TRBJ2-1, the CDR3 gives the full variable domain: GAGVSQSPRYKVTKRGQDVALRCDPISGHVSLYWYRQALGQGPEFLTYFNYEAQQDKSGLPNDRFSAERPEGSISTLTIQRTEQRDSAMYRCASSPGLAGNEQFFGPGTRLTVL.

The sample holds one count of this clone. The rearrangement links TRBV6-1 to TRBJ2-7, with D unresolved. The CDR3 spans 14 residues. The germline gives CDR1 MNHNS, CDR2 SASEGT. V lost 2 bases and J lost 0, with 8 bases in between. The CDR3 spells CASSELYGSYEQYF. In DNA, the CDR3 is TGTGCCAGCAGTGAACTCTATGGCTCCTACGAGCAGTACTTC.

This clone has just a few counts. The chain has TRBV7-7 and TRBJ2-1, with a possible D match to TRBD2 (7 bases). The CDR3 loop spans 13 amino acids. The germline V gene encodes CDR1 SSHAT and CDR2 FNYEAQ (reference sequence). V was trimmed by 1 base and J by 9 bases, leaving 10 bases between them. The CDR3 protein is CASSLERGGEQFF. CDR3 nucleotide sequence: TGTGCCAGCAGCTTAGAGAGGGGGGGTGAGCAGTTCTTC.

This clone is a singleton in its sample. The gene calls are TRBV28 and TRBJ2-3; 7 positions match TRBD2. This CDR3 contains 14 residues. V gave up 5 bases and J gave up 1 base; unmatched junction bases: 3. The germline V gene has CDR1 MDHEN and CDR2 SYDVKM. The CDR3 is CASSPTSGTDTQYF. Written as DNA, the CDR3 is TGTGCCAGCAGTCCAACTAGCGGCACAGATACGCAGTATTTT.

The chain couples TRBV9 to TRBJ1-2, with TRBD1 as a possible D gene (5 bases). The CDR3 loop spans 16 amino acids. CDR1 is SGDLS, CDR2 YYNGEE, per germline. V was pared by 4 bases and J by 7 bases, with 23 bases between. CDR3 nucleotide sequence: TGTGCCAGCAGCCCAGGCGGCGCAGGGCTCGTTGGTGGCTACACCTTC. Translation gives CASSPGGAGLVGGYTF.

Only a few counts were recorded for this clone. The chain employs TRBV25-1 and TRBJ1-6; 8 nucleotides line up with TRBD1. The trim removed 3 bases at V and 14 bases at J, leaving 6 bases unmatched. CDR1 is MGHDK and CDR2 is SYGVNS in the germline V gene. The CDR3 length is 13 residues. This CDR3 is CASSETGVRSLHF. In DNA form, the CDR3 reads TGTGCCAGCAGTGAGACAGGGGTCCGATCCCTCCACTTT.

This chain uses TRBV5-1 with TRBJ2-7; TRBD2 aligns across 9 bases. There are 15 residues in the CDR3. V gave up 3 bases and J gave up 3 bases; unmatched junction bases: 7. The germline gives CDR1 SGHRS, CDR2 YFSETQ. CDR3 nucleotide sequence: TGCGCCAGCAGCTCGTCTAGCGGGAAGCTCTACGAGCAGTACTTC. Translating it yields CASSSSSGKLYEQYF.

The CDR3 protein is CASSPSGLADTGELFF. CDR3 coding DNA: TGTGCCAGCAGCCCGTCGGGACTAGCGGACACCGGGGAGCTGTTTTTT. The chain has TRBV13 and TRBJ2-2; TRBD2 aligns across 11 bases. J gave up 3 bases and V 5 bases, and 5 bases lay outside the gene matches. CDR3 size: 16 residues. Germline V gene sequence: CDR1 PRHDT, CDR2 FYEKMQ (reference sequence). The whole variable domain, filled in from reference TRBV13 and TRBJ2-2, reads AAGVIQSPRHLIKEKRETATLKCYPIPRHDTVYWYQQGPGQDPQFLISFYEKMQSDKGSIPDRFSAQQFSDYHSELNMSSLELGDSALYFCASSPSGLADTGELFFGEGSRLTVL.

This rearrangement joins TRBV19 to TRBJ1-2; a possible D gene is TRBD1 (5 bases). Deletions cut 2 bases from V and 5 bases from J, with 24 bases between. The germline V gene encodes CDR1 LNHDA and CDR2 SQIVND (reference sequence). The CDR3 totals 18 residues. CDR3 sequence: CASSIYAGRGGLGYGYTF. CDR3 sequence (DNA): TGTGCCAGTAGTATATATGCCGGGAGGGGAGGCCTTGGATATGGCTACACCTTC.

V gene TRBV28 combines with J gene TRBJ2-7, with 8 bases fitting TRBD1. V gave up 5 bases and J gave up 4 bases; unmatched junction bases: 10. This CDR3 contains 15 residues. Germline V gives CDR1 MDHEN, CDR2 SYDVKM. The CDR3 loop is CASSPPRTGQYEQYF. The DNA of the CDR3 is TGTGCCAGCAGTCCTCCCCGGACAGGGCAATACGAGCAGTACTTC.

The chain links TRBV5-6 to TRBJ1-2; 9 positions match TRBD1. CDR1 and CDR2 from the germline V gene are SGHDT and YYEEEE. The CDR3 sequence is 14 residues long. V was pared by 4 bases and J by 4 bases, with 5 bases of the junction left unmatched. The CDR3 DNA is TGTGCCAGCAGCGGGGGGACAGGGTCCTATGGCTACACCTTC. Translation gives CASSGGTGSYGYTF.

V gene TRBV5-6 combines with J gene TRBJ2-1, with TRBD2 identical over 7 bases. There are 15 residues in the CDR3. CDR1 and CDR2 (germline): SGHDT, YYEEEE. The ends lost 4 bases at V and 7 bases at J; junction bases unmatched: 11. The CDR3 here is CASSPPAGWRNEQFF. The CDR3 nucleotides are TGTGCCAGCAGCCCACCAGCGGGGTGGCGGAATGAGCAGTTCTTC.

V and J are TRBV5-1 and TRBJ2-2; 7 nucleotides line up with TRBD2. CDR1 and CDR2 from the germline V gene are SGHRS and YFSETQ. The CDR3 runs 16 residues. J was trimmed by 1 base and V by 1 base; bases with no gene match: 4. Here the CDR3 DNA reads TGCGCCAGCAGCTTGTTGGGGGGGAAGAACACCGGGGAGCTGTTTTTT. This sequence encodes CASSLLGGKNTGELFF.

J is TRBJ2-2 and V is TRBV28; D is unclear. Trimming removed 3 bases from V and 4 bases from J, with 12 bases in between. The CDR3 runs to 15 residues. Germline V gene data show CDR1 as MDHEN and CDR2 as SYDVKM. The CDR3 DNA follows: TGTGCCAGCAGTTTGGGTCCCCTAGGCACCGGGGAGCTGTTTTTT. Its translation: CASSLGPLGTGELFF.

This sequence joins TRBV30 and TRBJ1-5, with D hard to call. The CDR3 runs 13 residues. Between the trimmed V and J ends, which lost 5 bases and 5 bases, there was a span of 13 bases. CDR1 is GTSNPN and CDR2 is SVGIG in the germline V gene (reference sequence). CDR3 in amino acids: CAWQSNPDQPQHF. The CDR3 DNA follows: TGTGCCTGGCAATCGAACCCGGATCAGCCCCAGCATTTT. Complete variable domain (other parts from reference TRBV30 and TRBJ1-5): SQTIHQWPATLVQPVGSPLSLECTVEGTSNPNLYWYRQAAGRGLQLLFYSVGIGQISSEVPQNLSASRPQDRQFILSSKKLLLSDSGFYLCAWQSNPDQPQHFGDGTRLSIL.

The chain uses TRBV28 and TRBJ2-7, with a tentative D call TRBD1 (5 bases). The germline gives CDR1 MDHEN, CDR2 SYDVKM. This CDR3 is 18 amino acids long. The V end lost 3 bases, the J end lost 9 bases, and 30 bases lay between the germline ends. The CDR3 is CASSFLFRRQMGLIGQYF. CDR3 sequence (DNA): TGTGCCAGCAGTTTCCTTTTTCGTAGACAGATGGGGCTTATTGGGCAGTACTTC.

This chain uses TRBV2 with TRBJ1-4, with TRBD1 identical over 8 bases. This CDR3 is built from 13 residues. CDR1 SNHLY and CDR2 FYNNEI come from the germline V gene. V was clipped by 7 bases and J by 7 bases; unmatched bases: 5. CDR3 sequence (DNA): TGTGCCAGCATGGGACAGGCTGGTGAAAAACTGTTTTTT. Protein: CASMGQAGEKLFF.

The genes are TRBV5-1 and TRBJ1-2; 12 bases match TRBD1. Germline trimming cut 3 bases from V and 4 bases from J; bases unmatched to any gene: 4. The CDR3 runs to 15 residues. From germline, CDR1 is SGHRS and CDR2 YFSETQ. The CDR3 is CASSWGTGGVYGYTF. As DNA, the CDR3 is TGCGCCAGCAGCTGGGGGACAGGGGGCGTCTATGGCTACACCTTC.

CDR3 DNA: TGTGCCAGCAAGTGGGGGGAGATCACAGATACGCAGTATTTT. Protein: CASKWGEITDTQYF. This sequence joins TRBV2 and TRBJ2-3, with D tentatively TRBD2 (6 bases). CDR3 size: 14 residues. The germline gives CDR1 SNHLY, CDR2 FYNNEI. Trimming pared 7 bases from V and 2 bases from J, leaving 13 bases between.

This clone came up a few times. The gene calls are TRBV6-1 and TRBJ2-7; D gene ambiguous. Germline CDR1 MNHNS, CDR2 SASEGT. The length of the CDR3 is 13 residues. Between the trimmed V and J ends, which lost 8 bases and 3 bases, there was a span of 14 bases. In DNA form, the CDR3 reads TGTGCCAGCCCCGGCCCAGCGAACTACGAGCAGTACTTC. It translates to CASPGPANYEQYF.

J is TRBJ2-6 and V is TRBV28; 10 nucleotides match TRBD1. Germline loops: CDR1 MDHEN, CDR2 SYDVKM. The CDR3 sequence is 16 residues long. Trimming at V came to 6 bases and at J to 0 bases, leaving 2 bases not matched to a gene. In DNA form, the CDR3 reads TGTGCCAGCAGGGACAGGGGGAGCTCTGGGGCCAACGTCCTGACTTTC. Translation gives CASRDRGSSGANVLTF.

In its sample, this clone was seen once. V and J are TRBV30 and TRBJ1-5; TRBD1 matches 9 bases. This CDR3 has 13 amino acids. The V segment lost 5 bases and the J segment 6 bases; nucleotides outside the gene matches: 5. CDR1 GTSNPN and CDR2 SVGIG come from the germline V gene (reference sequence). The DNA for the CDR3 is TGTGCCTGGTCGAACAGGGGGCGTCAGCCCCAGCATTTT. It specifies CAWSNRGRQPQHF.

The chain is built from TRBV27 and TRBJ2-7, with 11 bases fitting TRBD1. The J segment lost 3 bases and the V segment lost 5 bases, leaving 6 bases of the junction unmatched. The CDR3 length is 15 residues. Germline-derived CDR1 and CDR2 are MNHEY and SMNVEV (reference sequence). CDR3 loop: CASSSRDRGGYEQYF. The CDR3 DNA reads as TGTGCCAGCAGTAGCCGGGACAGGGGGGGCTACGAGCAGTACTTC.